This TCR beta chain comes out of a study of shared clonotypes between healthy human individuals. Assay used: immunoSEQ multiplex PCR; TCRdb lists only in-frame clones, some missing. The repertoire holds over 2 million clones, with about 95% as singletons. This CDR3 is 13 amino acids long. Between the trimmed V and J ends, which lost 5 bases and 5 bases, there was a span of 13 bases. Germline CDR1 reads SNHLY; CDR2 reads FYNNEI. Naive CD8 populations comprised CD45RO-negative cells positively selected for CCR7, excluding terminally differentiated effector memory CD45RA+ cells. The V gene is TRBV2, the J gene TRBJ2-7; D is unclear. The specimen was naive CD8+ T cells sorted from blood. The origin of this receptor is a man in his late teens or twenties in good health. The CDR3 loop is CASSSPPLDEQYF. The CDR3 region has the DNA TGTGCCAGCAGTTCCCCGCCCCTCGACGAGCAGTACTTC. Based on the CDR3 plus reference TRBV2 and TRBJ2-7, the full variable domain is EPEVTQTPSHQVTQMGQEVILRCVPISNHLYFYWYRQILGQKVEFLVSFYNNEISEKSEIFDDQFSVERPDGSNFTLKIRSTKLEDSAMYFCASSSPPLDEQYFGPGTRLTVT.